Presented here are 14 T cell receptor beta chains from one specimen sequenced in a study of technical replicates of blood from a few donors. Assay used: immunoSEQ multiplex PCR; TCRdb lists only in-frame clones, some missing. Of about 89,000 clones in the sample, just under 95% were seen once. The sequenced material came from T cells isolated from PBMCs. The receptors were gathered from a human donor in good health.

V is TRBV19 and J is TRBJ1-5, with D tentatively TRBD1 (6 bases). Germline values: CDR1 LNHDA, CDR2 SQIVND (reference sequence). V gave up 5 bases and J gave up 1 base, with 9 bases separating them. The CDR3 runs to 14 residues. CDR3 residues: CASSEGQSNQPQHF. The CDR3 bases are TGTGCCAGTAGTGAAGGACAGAGCAATCAGCCCCAGCATTTT.

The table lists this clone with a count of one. CDR3 in amino acids: CASSWDSSTGYTF. In DNA, the CDR3 is TGTGCCAGCAGTTGGGACAGCTCGACTGGCTACACCTTC. This sequence joins TRBV27 and TRBJ1-2; 7 bases map to TRBD1. The CDR3 is 13 residues long. Trimming cost V 4 bases and J 7 bases; bases outside gene matches: 6. Germline V gene lookup returns CDR1 MNHEY and CDR2 SMNVEV (reference sequence).

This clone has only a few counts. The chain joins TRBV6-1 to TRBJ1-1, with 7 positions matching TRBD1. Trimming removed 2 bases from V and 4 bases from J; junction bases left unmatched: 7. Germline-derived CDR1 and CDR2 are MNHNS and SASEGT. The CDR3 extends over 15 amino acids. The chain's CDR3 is CASSERIQGITEAFF. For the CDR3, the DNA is TGTGCCAGCAGTGAAAGGATACAGGGGATCACTGAAGCTTTCTTT.

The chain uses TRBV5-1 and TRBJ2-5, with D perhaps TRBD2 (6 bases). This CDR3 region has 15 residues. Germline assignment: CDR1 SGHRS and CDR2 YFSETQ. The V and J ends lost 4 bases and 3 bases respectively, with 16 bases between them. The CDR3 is CASSNAGTAEETQYF. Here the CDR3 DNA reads TGCGCCAGCAGCAACGCCGGGACTGCCGAAGAGACCCAGTACTTC.

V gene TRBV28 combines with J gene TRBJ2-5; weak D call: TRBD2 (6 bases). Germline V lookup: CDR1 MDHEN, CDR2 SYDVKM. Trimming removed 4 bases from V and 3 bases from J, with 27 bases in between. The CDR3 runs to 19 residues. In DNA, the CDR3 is TGTGCCAGCAGTTCGCCCTTCGGCCTGACTGCGGGGTTAGAAGAGACCCAGTACTTC. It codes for CASSSPFGLTAGLEETQYF.

CDR3 amino acids: CASSQAGTGGPNEQFF. The CDR3 nucleotides are TGCGCCAGCAGCCAGGCCGGGACAGGGGGCCCCAATGAGCAGTTCTTC. The rearrangement links TRBV4-1 to TRBJ2-1; TRBD1 agrees at 12 bases. This CDR3 is built from 16 residues. Germline V CDR1 and CDR2: MGHRA, YSYEKL. The V and J ends lost 3 bases and 6 bases, in that order; junction bases with no gene match: 6.

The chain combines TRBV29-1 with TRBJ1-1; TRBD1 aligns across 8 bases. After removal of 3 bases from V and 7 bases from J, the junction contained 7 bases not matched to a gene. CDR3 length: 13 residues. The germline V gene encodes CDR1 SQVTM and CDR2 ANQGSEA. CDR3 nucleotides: TGCAGCGTTGATACCCAGGGGGCCGGTGAAGCTTTCTTT. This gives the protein CSVDTQGAGEAFF.

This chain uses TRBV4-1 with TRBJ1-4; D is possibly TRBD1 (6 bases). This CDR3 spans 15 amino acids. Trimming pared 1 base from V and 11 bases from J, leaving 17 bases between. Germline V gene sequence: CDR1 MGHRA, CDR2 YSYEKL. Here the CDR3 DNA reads TGCGCCAGCAGCCAAGGACGGCAGGGGATCGTGAAACTGTTTTTT. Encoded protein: CASSQGRQGIVKLFF.

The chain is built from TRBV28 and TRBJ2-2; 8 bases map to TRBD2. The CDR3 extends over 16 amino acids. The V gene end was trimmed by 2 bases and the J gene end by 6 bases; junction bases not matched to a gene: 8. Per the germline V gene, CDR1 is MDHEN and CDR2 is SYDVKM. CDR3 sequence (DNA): TGTGCCAGCAGTTTAATGGTAGCGGGACGGGCCGGGGAGCTGTTTTTT. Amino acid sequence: CASSLMVAGRAGELFF.

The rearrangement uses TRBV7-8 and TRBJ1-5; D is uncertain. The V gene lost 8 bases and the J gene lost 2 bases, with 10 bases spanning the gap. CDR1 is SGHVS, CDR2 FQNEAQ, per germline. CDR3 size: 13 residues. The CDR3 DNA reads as TGTGCCAGCCCCCCGGGAGGCAATCAGCCCCAGCATTTT. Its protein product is CASPPGGNQPQHF.

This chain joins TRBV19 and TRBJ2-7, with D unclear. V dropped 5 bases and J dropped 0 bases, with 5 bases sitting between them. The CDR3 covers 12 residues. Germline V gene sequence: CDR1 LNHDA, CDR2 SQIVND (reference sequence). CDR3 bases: TGTGCCAGTAGTCCCTCCTCCTACGAGCAGTACTTC. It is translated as CASSPSSYEQYF.

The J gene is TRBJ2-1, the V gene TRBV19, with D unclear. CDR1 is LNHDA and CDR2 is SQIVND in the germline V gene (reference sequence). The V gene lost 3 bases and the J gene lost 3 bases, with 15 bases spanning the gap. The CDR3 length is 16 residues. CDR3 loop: CASSIGSNMGYNEQFF. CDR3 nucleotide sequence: TGTGCCAGTAGTATCGGGTCAAACATGGGCTACAATGAGCAGTTCTTC.

The CDR3 region has the DNA TGTGCCAGCAGCCCACGGCGGCCGGGACAGGGAATAACCGGGGAGCTGTTTTTT. This sequence encodes CASSPRRPGQGITGELFF. The V gene is TRBV7-9, the J gene TRBJ2-2, with 9 bases fitting TRBD1. The germline CDR1 and CDR2 sequences are SEHNR and FQNEAQ (reference sequence). The CDR3 has 18 amino acids. Trimming at V came to 5 bases and at J to 5 bases, leaving 15 bases not matched to a gene.

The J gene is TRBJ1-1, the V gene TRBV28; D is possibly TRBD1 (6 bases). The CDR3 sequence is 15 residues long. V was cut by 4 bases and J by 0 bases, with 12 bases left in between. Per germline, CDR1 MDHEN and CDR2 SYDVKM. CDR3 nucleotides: TGTGCCAGCAGTTCGCCGGGACAAATGAACACTGAAGCTTTCTTT. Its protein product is CASSSPGQMNTEAFF.